This T cell receptor (beta chain) was identified during a study of cytomegalovirus exposure and HLA in healthy donors. The CDR3 covers 16 residues. Germline CDR1 LGHNA, CDR2 YSLEER. Trimming left V 4 bases short and J 4 bases short, with 19 bases between. To note about this clone: Its antigen is still unknown.

Study outcomes and limitations: When analyzed later, a missense DCLRE1C variant was found to be linked to TCR beta V- and J-gene trimming. Reportedly, TCR beta sequences accurately predicted HLA-A and HLA-B alleles in most subjects. A later examination showed that TCR association rates differed by HLA locus, with DRB1 most and HLA-C fewest.

The PCR employed 60 Vbeta primers together with 13 Jbeta primers. In the original analysis: Approximately 9.9 million of 65 million to 95 million unique TCR beta chains were shared, per a later count. Generated by immunoSEQ multiplex PCR, the TCRdb table keeps only in-frame clones and is missing some. D and trimming were read from the DNA, whereas the V and J calls and clone size are those reported in that table. There are some 39,000 clones in the sample, with 6.2% held by the top ten. The J gene is TRBJ2-5, the V gene TRBV4-3; possible D gene TRBD2, 7 bases. The specimen sequenced was PBMCs. This sequence was found in a man aged 30 to 39 in good health and CMV-seronegative. DNA of the CDR3: TGCGCCAGCAGCCCCCTAGGAGGGGGGGCCGGAGAGACCCAGTACTTC. Encoded protein: CASSPLGGGAGETQYF.